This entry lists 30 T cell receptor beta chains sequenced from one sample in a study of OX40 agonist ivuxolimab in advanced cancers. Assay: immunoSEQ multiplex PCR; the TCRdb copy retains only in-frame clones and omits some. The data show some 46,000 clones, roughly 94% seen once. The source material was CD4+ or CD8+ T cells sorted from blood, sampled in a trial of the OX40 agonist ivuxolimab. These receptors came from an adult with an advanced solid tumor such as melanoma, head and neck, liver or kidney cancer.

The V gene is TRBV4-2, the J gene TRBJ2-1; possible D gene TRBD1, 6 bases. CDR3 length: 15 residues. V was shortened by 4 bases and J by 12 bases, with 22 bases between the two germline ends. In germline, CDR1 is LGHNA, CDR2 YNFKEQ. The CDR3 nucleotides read TGTGCCAGCAGCCTTCAGACAGGAACGACAAACGGGCAGTTCTTC. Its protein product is CASSLQTGTTNGQFF.

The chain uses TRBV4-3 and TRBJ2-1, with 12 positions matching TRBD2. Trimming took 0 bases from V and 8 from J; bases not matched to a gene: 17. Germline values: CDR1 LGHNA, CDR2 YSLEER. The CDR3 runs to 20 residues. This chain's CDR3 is CASSQEGGLAGPPSSDEQFF. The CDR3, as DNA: TGCGCCAGCAGCCAAGAGGGGGGACTAGCGGGCCCCCCCTCCTCGGATGAGCAGTTCTTC.

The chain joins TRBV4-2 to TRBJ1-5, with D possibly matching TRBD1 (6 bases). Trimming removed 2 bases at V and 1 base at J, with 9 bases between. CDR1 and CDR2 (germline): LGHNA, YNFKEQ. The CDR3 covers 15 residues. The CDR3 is CASSQNRESNQPQHF. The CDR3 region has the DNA TGTGCCAGCAGCCAAAACAGGGAGAGCAATCAGCCCCAGCATTTT.

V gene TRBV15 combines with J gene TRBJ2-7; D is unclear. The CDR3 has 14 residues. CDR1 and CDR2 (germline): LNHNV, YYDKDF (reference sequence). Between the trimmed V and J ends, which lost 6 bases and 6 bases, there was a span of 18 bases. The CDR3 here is CATSKHHGSGEQYF. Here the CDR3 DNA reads TGTGCCACCAGTAAACACCATGGTTCGGGCGAGCAGTACTTC.

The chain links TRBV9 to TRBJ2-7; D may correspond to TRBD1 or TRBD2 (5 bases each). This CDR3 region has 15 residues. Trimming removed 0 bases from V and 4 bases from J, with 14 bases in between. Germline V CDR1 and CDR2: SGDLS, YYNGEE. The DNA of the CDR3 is TGTGCCAGCAGCGTAGAGGGGAGTTACACTTACGAGCAGTACTTC. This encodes CASSVEGSYTYEQYF.

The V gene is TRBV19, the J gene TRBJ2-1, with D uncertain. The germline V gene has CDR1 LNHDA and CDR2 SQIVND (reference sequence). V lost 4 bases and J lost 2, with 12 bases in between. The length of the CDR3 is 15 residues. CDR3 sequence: CASSTAEDPYNEQFF. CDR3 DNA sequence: TGTGCCAGTAGTACCGCAGAGGACCCCTACAATGAGCAGTTCTTC.

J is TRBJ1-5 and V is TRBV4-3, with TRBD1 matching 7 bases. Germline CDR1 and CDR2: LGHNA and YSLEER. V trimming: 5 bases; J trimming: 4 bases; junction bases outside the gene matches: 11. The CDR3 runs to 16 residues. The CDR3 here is CASSESGTDKNQPQHF. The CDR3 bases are TGCGCCAGCAGCGAATCCGGGACAGACAAGAATCAGCCCCAGCATTTT.

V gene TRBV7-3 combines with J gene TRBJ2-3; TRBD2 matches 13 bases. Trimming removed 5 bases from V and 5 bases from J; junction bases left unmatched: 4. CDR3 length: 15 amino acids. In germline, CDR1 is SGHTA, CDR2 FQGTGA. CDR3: CASSRGLAGVDTQYF. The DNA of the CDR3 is TGTGCCAGCAGCCGCGGACTAGCGGGAGTAGATACGCAGTATTTT. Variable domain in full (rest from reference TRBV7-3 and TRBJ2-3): GAGVSQTPSNKVTEKGKYVELRCDPISGHTALYWYRQSLGQGPEFLIYFQGTGAADDSGLPNDRFFAVRPEGSVSTLKIQRTERGDSAVYLCASSRGLAGVDTQYFGPGTRLTVL.

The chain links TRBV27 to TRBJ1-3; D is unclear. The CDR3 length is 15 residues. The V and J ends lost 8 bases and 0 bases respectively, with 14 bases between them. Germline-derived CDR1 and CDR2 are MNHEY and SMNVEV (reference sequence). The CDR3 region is CASCRTAYSGNTIYF. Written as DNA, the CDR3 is TGTGCCAGCTGCCGGACGGCCTACTCTGGAAACACCATATATTTT.

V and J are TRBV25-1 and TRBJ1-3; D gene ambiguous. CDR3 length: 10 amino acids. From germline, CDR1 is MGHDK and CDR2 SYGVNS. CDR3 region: CATAGNTIYF. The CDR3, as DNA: TGTGCGACCGCTGGAAACACCATATATTTT.

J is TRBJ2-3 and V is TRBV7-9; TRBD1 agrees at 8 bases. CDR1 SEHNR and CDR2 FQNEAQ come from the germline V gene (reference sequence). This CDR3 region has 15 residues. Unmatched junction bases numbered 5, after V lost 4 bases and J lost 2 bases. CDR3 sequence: CASSSDREFTDTQYF. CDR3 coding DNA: TGTGCCAGCAGCTCGGACAGGGAGTTCACAGATACGCAGTATTTT.

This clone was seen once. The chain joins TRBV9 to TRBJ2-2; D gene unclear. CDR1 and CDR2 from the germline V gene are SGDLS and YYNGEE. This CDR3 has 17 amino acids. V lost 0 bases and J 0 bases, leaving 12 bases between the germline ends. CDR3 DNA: TGTGCCAGCAGCGTAGGGGCGGTCACCGCGAACACCGGGGAGCTGTTTTTT. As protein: CASSVGAVTANTGELFF.

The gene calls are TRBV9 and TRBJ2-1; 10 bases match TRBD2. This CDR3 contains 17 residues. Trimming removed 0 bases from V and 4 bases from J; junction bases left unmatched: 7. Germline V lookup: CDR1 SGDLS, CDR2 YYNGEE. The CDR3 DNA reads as TGTGCCAGCAGCGTAGGAACTAGCGGGAAAACTTACAATGAGCAGTTCTTC. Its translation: CASSVGTSGKTYNEQFF.

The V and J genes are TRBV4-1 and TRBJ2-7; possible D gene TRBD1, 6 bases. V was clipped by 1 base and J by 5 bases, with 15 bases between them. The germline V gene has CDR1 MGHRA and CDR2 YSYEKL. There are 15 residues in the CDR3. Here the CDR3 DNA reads TGCGCCAGCAGCCAAGGGTCTGGGGGCCACGACGAGCAGTACTTC. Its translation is CASSQGSGGHDEQYF.

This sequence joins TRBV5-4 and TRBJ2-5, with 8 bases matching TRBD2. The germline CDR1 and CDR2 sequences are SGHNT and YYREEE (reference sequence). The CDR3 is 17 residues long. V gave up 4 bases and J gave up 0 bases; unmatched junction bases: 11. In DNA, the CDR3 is TGTGCCAGCAGCCTCTGGGGACTAGAAGACGACCAAGAGACCCAGTACTTC. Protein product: CASSLWGLEDDQETQYF.

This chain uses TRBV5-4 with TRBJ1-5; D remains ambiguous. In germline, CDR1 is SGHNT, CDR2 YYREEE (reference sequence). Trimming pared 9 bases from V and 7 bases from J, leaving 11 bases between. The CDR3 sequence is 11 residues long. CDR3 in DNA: TGTGCCACCTCATGGAGGCAGCCCCAGCATTTT. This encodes CATSWRQPQHF.

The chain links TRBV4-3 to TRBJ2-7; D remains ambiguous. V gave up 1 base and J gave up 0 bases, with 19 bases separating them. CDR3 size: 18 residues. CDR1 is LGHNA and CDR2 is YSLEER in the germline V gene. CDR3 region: CASSQGSVGFKSSYEQYF. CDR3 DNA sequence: TGCGCCAGCAGCCAAGGTAGTGTGGGTTTTAAAAGCTCCTACGAGCAGTACTTC.

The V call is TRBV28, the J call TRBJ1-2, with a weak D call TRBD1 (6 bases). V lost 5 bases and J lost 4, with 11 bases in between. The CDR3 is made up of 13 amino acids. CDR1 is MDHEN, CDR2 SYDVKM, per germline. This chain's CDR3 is CASSLDSSYGYTF. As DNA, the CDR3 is TGTGCCAGCAGTCTGGACAGCTCCTATGGCTACACCTTC.

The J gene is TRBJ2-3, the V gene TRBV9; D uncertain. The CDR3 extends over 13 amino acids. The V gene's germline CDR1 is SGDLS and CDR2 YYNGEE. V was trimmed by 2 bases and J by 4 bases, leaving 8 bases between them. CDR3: CASSVLGADTQYF. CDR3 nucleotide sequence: TGTGCCAGCAGCGTCCTGGGCGCAGATACGCAGTATTTT.

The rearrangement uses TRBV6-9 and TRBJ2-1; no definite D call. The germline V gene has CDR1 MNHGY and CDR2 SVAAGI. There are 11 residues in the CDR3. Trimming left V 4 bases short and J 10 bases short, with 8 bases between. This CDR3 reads CASSSLGEQFF. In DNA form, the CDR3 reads TGTGCCAGCAGTTCCCTAGGAGAGCAGTTCTTC.

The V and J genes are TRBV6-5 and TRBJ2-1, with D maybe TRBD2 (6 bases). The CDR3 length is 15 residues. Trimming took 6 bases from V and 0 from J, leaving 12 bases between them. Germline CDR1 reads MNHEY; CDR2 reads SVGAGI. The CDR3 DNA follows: TGTGCCAGCAGGGTAGCGGTCCTCTCCTACAATGAGCAGTTCTTC. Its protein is CASRVAVLSYNEQFF.

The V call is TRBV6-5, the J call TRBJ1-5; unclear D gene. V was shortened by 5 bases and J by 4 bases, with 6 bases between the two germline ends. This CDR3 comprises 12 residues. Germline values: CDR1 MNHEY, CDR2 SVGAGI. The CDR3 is CASSHTNQPQHF. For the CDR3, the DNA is TGTGCCAGCAGTCACACAAATCAGCCCCAGCATTTT.

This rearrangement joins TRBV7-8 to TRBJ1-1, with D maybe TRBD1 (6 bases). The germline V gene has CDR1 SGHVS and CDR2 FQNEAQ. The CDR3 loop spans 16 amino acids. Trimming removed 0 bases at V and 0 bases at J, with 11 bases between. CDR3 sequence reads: CASSLAGAGVNTEAFF. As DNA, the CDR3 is TGTGCCAGCAGCTTAGCGGGGGCAGGAGTGAACACTGAAGCTTTCTTT.

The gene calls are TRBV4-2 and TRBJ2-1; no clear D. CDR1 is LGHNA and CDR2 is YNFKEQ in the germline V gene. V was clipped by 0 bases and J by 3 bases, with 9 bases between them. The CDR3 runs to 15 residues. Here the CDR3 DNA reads TGTGCCAGCAGCCAAGACAGAACGGACTACAATGAGCAGTTCTTC. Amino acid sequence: CASSQDRTDYNEQFF.

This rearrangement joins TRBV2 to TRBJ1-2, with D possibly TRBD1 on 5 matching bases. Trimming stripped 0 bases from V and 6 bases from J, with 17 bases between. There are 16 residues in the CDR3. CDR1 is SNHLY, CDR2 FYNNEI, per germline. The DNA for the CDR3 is TGTGCCAGCAGTGAAGCGCCGGGGCAGGTGGGGAATGGCTACACCTTC. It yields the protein CASSEAPGQVGNGYTF.

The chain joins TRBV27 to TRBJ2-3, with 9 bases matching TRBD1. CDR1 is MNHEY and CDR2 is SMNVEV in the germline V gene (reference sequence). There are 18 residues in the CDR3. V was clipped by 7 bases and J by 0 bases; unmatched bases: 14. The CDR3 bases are TGTGCCAGCACCCTAGGGGGACAGGGATCGGCTAGCACAGATACGCAGTATTTT. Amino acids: CASTLGGQGSASTDTQYF.

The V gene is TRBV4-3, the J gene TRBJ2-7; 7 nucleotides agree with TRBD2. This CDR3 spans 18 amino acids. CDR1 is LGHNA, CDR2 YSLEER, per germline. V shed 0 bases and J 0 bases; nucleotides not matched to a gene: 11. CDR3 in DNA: TGCGCCAGCAGCCAAGACCCCTTTTCAGCGGGGAACTCCTACGAGCAGTACTTC. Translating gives CASSQDPFSAGNSYEQYF.

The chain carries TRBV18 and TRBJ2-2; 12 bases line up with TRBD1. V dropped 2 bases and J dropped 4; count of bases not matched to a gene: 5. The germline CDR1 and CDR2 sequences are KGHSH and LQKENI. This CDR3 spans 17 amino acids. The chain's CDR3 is CASSPTPGQGATGELFF. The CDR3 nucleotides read TGTGCCAGCTCACCAACCCCGGGACAGGGGGCCACCGGGGAGCTGTTTTTT.

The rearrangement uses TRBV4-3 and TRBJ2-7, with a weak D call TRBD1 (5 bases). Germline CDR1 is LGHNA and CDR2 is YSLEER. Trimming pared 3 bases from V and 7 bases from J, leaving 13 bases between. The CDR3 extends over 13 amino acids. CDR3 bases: TGCGCCAGCAGCCAGCAGGGAACGGATGAGCAGTACTTC. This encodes CASSQQGTDEQYF.

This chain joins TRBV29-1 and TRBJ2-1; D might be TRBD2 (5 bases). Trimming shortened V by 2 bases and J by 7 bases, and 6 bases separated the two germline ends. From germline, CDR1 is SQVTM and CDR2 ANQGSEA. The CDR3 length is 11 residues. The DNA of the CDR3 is TGCAGCGTTGAACCGGGGAATGAGCAGTTCTTC. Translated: CSVEPGNEQFF.